These T cell receptor beta chains were read from a single sample in a study of shared clonotypes between healthy human individuals. The method was immunoSEQ multiplex PCR; TCRdb's version includes in-frame clones alone and lacks a portion of them. Here the sample spans roughly 600,000 clones, roughly 98% being singletons. Sequencing was carried out using naive CD8+ T cells sorted from blood. The source is a young man in good health. Both conserved end residues are part of each CDR3. D genes are given only for firm matches. Clone size is stated in some rows and not others, as once, few, many or a class when expanded.

D	size	length	V	J	DNA	CDR3
-	-	15	TRBV7-9	TRBJ2-7	TGTGCCAGCAGCCCTGGCAGCGGGCTCCGGGTCGAGCAGTACTTC	CASSPGSGLRVEQYF
TRBD2	-	15	TRBV6-6	TRBJ2-7	TGTGCCAGCAGTTACGGGACTAGCGGCACCTACGAGCAGTACTTC	CASSYGTSGTYEQYF
-	-	16	TRBV11-2	TRBJ2-7	TGTGCCAGCAGCTTAGAAACCCCGCCGAGCTCCTACGAGCAGTACTTC	CASSLETPPSSYEQYF
-	-	13	TRBV7-9	TRBJ2-1	TGTGCCAGCAGCTCCGGCCGTGAGAATGAGCAGTTCTTC	CASSSGRENEQFF
-	-	13	TRBV6-4	TRBJ2-7	TGTGCCAGCAGTCAAATAGAGGGGTACGAGCAGTACTTC	CASSQIEGYEQYF
-	-	15	TRBV14	TRBJ2-3	TGTGCCAGCAGCCAAGCTGGGGCCGCCACAGATACGCAGTATTTT	CASSQAGAATDTQYF
-	-	13	TRBV27	TRBJ1-1	TGTGCCAGCACCCGCGGGGGGTTCACTGAAGCTTTCTTT	CASTRGGFTEAFF
-	-	15	TRBV4-3	TRBJ1-2	TGCGCCAGCAGCCTGCGGGGAGGGTCGGGCTATGGCTACACCTTC	CASSLRGGSGYGYTF
-	once	14	TRBV7-9	TRBJ2-2	TGTGCCAGCAGCTTAATCGAGAACACCGGGGAGCTGTTTTTT	CASSLIENTGELFF
TRBD2	-	15	TRBV18	TRBJ2-7	TGTGCCAGCTCACCCACTACTAGCGGCTCTGACGAGCAGTACTTC	CASSPTTSGSDEQYF
TRBD1	-	15	TRBV10-3	TRBJ1-1	TGTGCCATCAGTGAAACAGGGGGTTTGAACACTGAAGCTTTCTTT	CAISETGGLNTEAFF
-	-	12	TRBV5-6	TRBJ2-1	TGTGCTTCTTCGGCCTATTACAATGAGCAGTTCTTC	CASSAYYNEQFF
-	-	15	TRBV18	TRBJ1-2	TGTGCCAGCTCACCATTACCAGGGGAAGCCTATGGCTACACCTTC	CASSPLPGEAYGYTF
-	-	15	TRBV27	TRBJ2-3	TGTGCCAGCAGGGAAGGTGGGCTGGGCACAGATACGCAGTATTTT	CASREGGLGTDTQYF
TRBD1	-	18	TRBV10-1	TRBJ1-3	TGCGCCAGCAGTGAGCTTCGGGACAGCAAAATCTCTGGAAACACCATATATTTT	CASSELRDSKISGNTIYF
-	-	17	TRBV27	TRBJ1-1	TGTGCCAGCAGTCTCCTTGGCGGGGGGCCATTGAACACTGAAGCTTTCTTT	CASSLLGGGPLNTEAFF
-	-	14	TRBV6-5	TRBJ1-2	TGTGCCAGCAGTTACGGTGAGGGGGACTATGGCTACACCTTC	CASSYGEGDYGYTF
-	-	15	TRBV4-2	TRBJ1-2	TGTGCCAGCAGCCAAGAAGACAGAGCTAACTATGGCTACACCTTC	CASSQEDRANYGYTF
-	-	15	TRBV29-1	TRBJ1-2	TGCAGCGTTGTTACAGGGCCGCCCGGAGTATATGGCTACACCTTC	CSVVTGPPGVYGYTF
-	-	14	TRBV13	TRBJ2-5	TGTGCCAGCAGCGCAGCGGAGCACCAAGAGACCCAGTACTTC	CASSAAEHQETQYF
-	-	12	TRBV28	TRBJ2-7	TGTGCCAGTACAGGGACGTCCTACGAGCAGTACTTC	CASTGTSYEQYF
-	-	13	TRBV29-1	TRBJ2-1	TGCAGCGTTGAAGCGACGAGGGCCTATGAGCAGTTCTTC	CSVEATRAYEQFF
-	-	14	TRBV7-6	TRBJ2-7	TGTGCCAGCAGCTTAGTAGCATCCTCCTACGAGCAGTACTTC	CASSLVASSYEQYF
-	-	15	TRBV29-1	TRBJ2-1	TGCAGCGTTGAAGACCTTCCTGACTCCTACAATGAGCAGTTCTTC	CSVEDLPDSYNEQFF
-	-	15	TRBV4-2	TRBJ2-7	TGTGCCAGCAGCCAACACCCCGGACAGAACTACGAGCAGTACTTC	CASSQHPGQNYEQYF
-	-	15	TRBV9	TRBJ2-5	TGTGCCAGCAGCGAAGCGACAGGCACGATGGAGACCCAGTACTTC	CASSEATGTMETQYF
-	-	15	TRBV7-9	TRBJ1-3	TGTGCCAGCAGCTTAGCGAGATTTGGTGGAAACACCATATATTTT	CASSLARFGGNTIYF
TRBD2	-	17	TRBV9	TRBJ2-5	TGTGCCAGCAGCGTCCAGCGGGAGGGAATCTCTCAAGAGACCCAGTACTTC	CASSVQREGISQETQYF
TRBD1	-	16	TRBV12-5	TRBJ2-1	TGTGCTAGTGGTTTGTTCACAGGGGGTAATAACAATGAGCAGTTCTTC	CASGLFTGGNNNEQFF
TRBD1	-	14	TRBV7-6	TRBJ2-7	TGTGCCAGCAGCTTAGGGTCAGGGGGATACGAGCAGTACTTC	CASSLGSGGYEQYF
-	-	18	TRBV9	TRBJ2-2	TGTGCCAGCAGCGCCCCCGGGACAGTTAGCGGAAACACCGGGGAGCTGTTTTTT	CASSAPGTVSGNTGELFF
-	once	13	TRBV13	TRBJ1-1	TGTGCCAGCAGCCCGTTTCAGAACACTGAAGCTTTCTTT	CASSPFQNTEAFF
-	once	13	TRBV9	TRBJ1-1	TGTGTCAGCAGCGTAGGAGGGGCCACTGAAGCTTTCTTT	CVSSVGGATEAFF
-	-	12	TRBV19	TRBJ1-2	TGTGCCAGCCGGGACAAAAACTATGGCTACACCTTC	CASRDKNYGYTF
-	once	12	TRBV11-2	TRBJ2-7	TGTGCCAGTACGGTAGGGGCCTACGAGCAGTACTTC	CASTVGAYEQYF
TRBD2	-	13	TRBV29-1	TRBJ2-2	TGCAGCGTAGAGCGGGAGTACGGCGGGGAGCTGTTTTTT	CSVEREYGGELFF
TRBD1	-	15	TRBV5-1	TRBJ1-4	TGCGCCAGCAGCAAAACCGGGACAGTCAATGAAAAACTGTTTTTT	CASSKTGTVNEKLFF
-	once	14	TRBV30	TRBJ2-7	TGTGCCTGGGTACCCACTGCAGGGGCCCACGAGCAGTACTTC	CAWVPTAGAHEQYF
TRBD1	-	14	TRBV9	TRBJ1-4	TGTGCCAGCAGCAGGGGGACAGTAAATGAAAAACTGTTTTTT	CASSRGTVNEKLFF
TRBD1	-	18	TRBV7-6	TRBJ2-1	TGTGCCAGCAGCTTAGAGTCTTCGGGACAGGGCTTCGAGAATGAGCAGTTCTTC	CASSLESSGQGFENEQFF
TRBD2	-	16	TRBV7-9	TRBJ2-7	TGTGCCAGCAGCCAGACTAGCGGGACTTGGTCCTACGAGCAGTACTTC	CASSQTSGTWSYEQYF
TRBD2	-	14	TRBV9	TRBJ2-5	TGTGCCAGCAGCTCGGCCGGGAGGGTCGAGACCCAGTACTTC	CASSSAGRVETQYF
TRBD1	-	13	TRBV7-2	TRBJ1-1	TGTGCCAGCGGGGGGACAGCGAACACTGAAGCTTTCTTT	CASGGTANTEAFF
TRBD2	-	15	TRBV7-9	TRBJ2-7	TGTGCCAGCAGCGACCGACTAGCGGGAGACTACGAGCAGTACTTC	CASSDRLAGDYEQYF
-	-	15	TRBV6-1	TRBJ1-5	TGTGCCAGCAGTGGACACCATTATAGCAATCAGCCCCAGCATTTT	CASSGHHYSNQPQHF
-	once	14	TRBV27	TRBJ1-5	TGTGCCAGCAGTTCCAGGGGCCCAGATCAGCCCCAGCATTTT	CASSSRGPDQPQHF
TRBD1	-	14	TRBV7-8	TRBJ2-1	TGTGCCAGCAGCTTAGGACAGGGTCACAATGAGCAGTTCTTC	CASSLGQGHNEQFF
TRBD1	-	14	TRBV29-1	TRBJ2-7	TGCAGCGTTACCTCCGCGGACAGGGGTTACGAGCAGTACTTC	CSVTSADRGYEQYF
TRBD2	-	13	TRBV29-1	TRBJ2-1	TGCAGCGTTGTGGGACTAGAAGACATTGAGCAGTTCTTC	CSVVGLEDIEQFF
TRBD2	-	16	TRBV7-9	TRBJ2-1	TGTGCCAGCAGCCCAATTGCTAGCGGGGCAGGCCGTGAGCAGTTCTTC	CASSPIASGAGREQFF
TRBD2	-	14	TRBV29-1	TRBJ2-1	TGCAGCGTTATCCCTAGCGGGAGTGAGAATGAGCAGTTCTTC	CSVIPSGSENEQFF
TRBD2	-	13	TRBV5-1	TRBJ2-3	TGCGCCAGCAGCCGGGAGGGAGACCTATCGCAGTATTTT	CASSREGDLSQYF
TRBD1	-	13	TRBV28	TRBJ1-2	TGTGCCAGCGGAGACAGGGCTAACTATGGCTACACCTTC	CASGDRANYGYTF
-	once	12	TRBV19	TRBJ2-7	TGTGCCAGTAGTAATGCCGGCTACGAGCAGTACTTC	CASSNAGYEQYF
TRBD1	once	14	TRBV7-3	TRBJ2-5	TGTGCCAGCAGCCACGGACAGGGTGACGAGACCCAGTACTTC	CASSHGQGDETQYF